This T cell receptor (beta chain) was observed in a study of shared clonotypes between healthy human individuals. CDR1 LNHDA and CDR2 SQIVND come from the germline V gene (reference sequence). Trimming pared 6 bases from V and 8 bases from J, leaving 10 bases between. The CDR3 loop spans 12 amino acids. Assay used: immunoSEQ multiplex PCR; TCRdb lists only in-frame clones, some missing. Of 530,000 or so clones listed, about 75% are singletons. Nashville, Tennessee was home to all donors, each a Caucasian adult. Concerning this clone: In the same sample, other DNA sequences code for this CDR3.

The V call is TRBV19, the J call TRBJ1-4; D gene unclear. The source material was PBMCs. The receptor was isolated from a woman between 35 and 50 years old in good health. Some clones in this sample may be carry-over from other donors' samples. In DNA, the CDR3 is TGTGCCAGTAGCATGCGGGGAGAAAAACTGTTTTTT. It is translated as CASSMRGEKLFF. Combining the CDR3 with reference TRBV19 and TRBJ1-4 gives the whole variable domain DGGITQSPKYLFRKEGQNVTLSCEQNLNHDAMYWYRQDPGQGLRLIYYSQIVNDFQKGDIAEGYSVSREKKESFPLTVTSAQKNPTAFYLCASSMRGEKLFFGSGTQLSVL.